This T cell receptor beta chain was identified during a study of cytomegalovirus exposure and HLA in healthy donors. 13 Jbeta primers and 60 Vbeta primers were used for the PCR. Sequencing used immunoSEQ multiplex PCR; TCRdb keeps in-frame clones, though not all of them. Among 85,000 to 100,000 clones, roughly two thirds were seen once, and the ten largest hold around 2%. The germline gives CDR1 SGHTA, CDR2 FQGNSA. V was pared by 1 base and J by 6 bases, with 18 bases between. The CDR3 contains 17 residues. The chain uses TRBV7-2 and TRBJ1-4; unclear D gene. Source material: PBMCs. This sequence was found in a human donor in good health. The CDR3 nucleotides are TGTGCCAGCAGCTTAGACGGCCCGGGCGGAGGATATGAAAAACTGTTTTTT. Protein product: CASSLDGPGGGYEKLFF.